Here is one T cell receptor beta chain with its context. The sample holds many counts of this clonotype. No antigen is known for it. No much larger clone exists at a distance of one base, and base qualities are not known. The sample's treatment or condition, from its label and the paper: live attenuated yellow fever vaccine strain. A standard Ficoll-Paque protocol was used to isolate PBMCs from peripheral blood. Dynabeads CD4 and CD8 positive selection kits were used to isolate the CD4 and CD8 T-cell fractions. RNA was extracted with TriZol from bulk PBMCs, CD4 and CD8 fractions, and dextramer-positive and dextramer-negative fractions. V was cut back by 3 bases and J by 6 bases, leaving a gap of 2 bases between them. The CDR3 has 11 amino acids, counting the end cysteine and phenylalanine. Only the CDR3 portion is preserved as DNA: 33 bases, with reading frame beginning at the first base. TCR cDNA was synthesized by 5'RACE template switching, which introduced a universal primer site and unique molecular identifiers. Priming of cDNA synthesis was performed from both the TCR alpha and TCR beta constant segments. Library amplification involved two PCR steps, and the second step added sample barcodes and sequencing adapters. Sequencing of libraries was performed on Illumina HiSeq 2500 (2x100 bp) or NovaSeq (2x150 bp). Processing in the source paper ran as follows. Reads were demultiplexed and collapsed into UMI consensus sequences with MIGEC, and V(D)J alignment was performed with MiXCR. Vaccine-responding clonotypes were defined with edgeR using replicate PBMC samples, requiring FDR below 0.01 and a log2 fold change above 5 up to day 15. Bulk clonotypes were assigned CD4 or CD8 identity according to which sequenced CD4 or CD8 repertoire held them at higher abundance. TCRdb reanalyzed the raw reads on its own, using fastp at Q25 for trimming and MiXCR for clone calling, and kept in-frame beta chains. Entries that share a CDR3 protein sequence are merged under the most common genes and DNA. The V and J calls were not made by the authors but by TCRdb's processing. The sample yields about 75,000 distinct CDR3 sequences; more than 5.5% were counted once. The ten largest clones add up to around 28% of the sample.

These data belong to a study of T cells after yellow fever vaccination (dated by TCRdb to between 2018 and 2020). In terms of the full investigation: The SMART-Seq v4 Ultra Low Input RNA kit was used to prepare libraries from fractions with low cell numbers. Blood was drawn at multiple timepoints before and after primary and secondary immunization, with bulk PBMC replicates and cell subsets isolated. Two healthy male donors, one aged 18 to 30 and one aged 30 to 39 years, were included in the cohort. To track T-cell clones before and after primary and booster YFV17D yellow fever vaccination, bulk TCR alpha and beta repertoires were sequenced longitudinally.

Summary of the overall study and its limitations: After the booster, most of the clones that had expanded following primary vaccination were detected again (almost 98% of CD4 and around 90% of CD8), which suggests that memory was broadly maintained. Because only two donors were included in the study, the extent to which the findings can be generalized is limited. A small fraction of clonotypes showed up in both the CD4 and CD8 compartments, probably as a result of convergent recombination. Computational filtering was required because FACS-sorted repertoires could contain abundant contaminating clonotypes from the bulk population. The secondary T-cell response was weaker than the primary response but faster, peaking on day 5 instead of day 15.

The chain uses TRBV12-3 or TRBV12-4 and TRBJ2-2, with the D gene not clear enough to name. The sequence was obtained from a man between 18 and 35 years old who received the YFV17D yellow fever vaccine. The starting material was CD8+ T cells sorted from PBMCs, obtained approximately 11 days after the first yellow fever vaccination. The CDR3 here reads CASSFPGELFF. The DNA is as follows: TGTGCCAGCAGTTTTCCCGGGGAGCTGTTTTTT.